The T cell receptor beta chain under discussion was sequenced for a study of early T cells in non-severe SARS-CoV-2 infection. Individual cDNA molecules were tagged with unique molecular identifiers, the study reported. Using its own MiXCR run on the 5' RACE reads, TCRdb lists one record per CDR3 protein. The sample has around 93,000 distinct CDR3 sequences, approximately 12% seen once; the top ten hold 4.4%. Notes on the study in general: Comparison of clonotypes with VDJdb favored anti-spike CD8 responses while missing private and CD4 specificities.

The germline gives CDR1 SEHNR, CDR2 FQNEAQ (reference sequence). With V trimmed by 4 bases and J by 1 base, 12 bases remained unmatched. The CDR3 totals 18 residues. In regard to this clonotype: What it recognizes is unknown.

The sequence derives from an adult who was a healthcare worker with PCR-confirmed SARS-CoV-2 infection or an uninfected control (not recorded which). The input for sequencing was whole blood, taken at baseline. This sequence joins TRBV7-9 and TRBJ1-1; 10 bases line up with TRBD1. The CDR3, as DNA: TGTGCCAGCAGCTCTACCGGGGGACAGGGGCGACAGAACACTGAAGCTTTCTTT. It specifies CASSSTGGQGRQNTEAFF.